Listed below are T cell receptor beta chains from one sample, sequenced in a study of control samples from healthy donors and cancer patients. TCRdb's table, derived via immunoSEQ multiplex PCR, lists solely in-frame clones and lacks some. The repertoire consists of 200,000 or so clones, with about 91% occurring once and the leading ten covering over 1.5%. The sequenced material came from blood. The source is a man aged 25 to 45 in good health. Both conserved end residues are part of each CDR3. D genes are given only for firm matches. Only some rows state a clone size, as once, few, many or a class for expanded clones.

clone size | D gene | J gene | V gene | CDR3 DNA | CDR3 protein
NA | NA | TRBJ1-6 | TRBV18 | TGTGCCAGCTCGCCTGACAGCAGGTCACCCCTCCACTTT | CASSPDSRSPLHF
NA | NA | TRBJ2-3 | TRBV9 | TGTGCCAGCAGCCCAGGGACGGTAGGAATAAGAGATACGCAGTATTTT | CASSPGTVGIRDTQYF
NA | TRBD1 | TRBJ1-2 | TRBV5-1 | TGCGCCAGCAGCTTGGAATGGACAGGGGGCAAGAATGGCTACACCTTC | CASSLEWTGGKNGYTF
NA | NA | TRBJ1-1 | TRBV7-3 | TGTGCCAGCAGCTTAACGTACGGAGGAAGCGAAGCTTTCTTT | CASSLTYGGSEAFF
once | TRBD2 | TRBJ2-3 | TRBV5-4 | TGTGCCAGCAGCGAGACTAGCGGGGGATTGGATACGCAGTATTTT | CASSETSGGLDTQYF
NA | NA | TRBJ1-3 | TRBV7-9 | TGTGCCAGCAGCTCTGGGGGGGGCCACTCTGGAAACACCATATATTTT | CASSSGGGHSGNTIYF
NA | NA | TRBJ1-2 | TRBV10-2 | TGCGCCAGCACCTGGACAGCTAACTATGGCTACACCTTC | CASTWTANYGYTF
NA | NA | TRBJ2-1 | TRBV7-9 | TGTGCCAGCACCACCAGTCTCTACAATGAGCAGTTCTTC | CASTTSLYNEQFF
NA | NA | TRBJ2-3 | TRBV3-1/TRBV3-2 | TGTGCCAGCAGCCGGGACTCCGGATTCACAGATACGCAGTATTTT | CASSRDSGFTDTQYF
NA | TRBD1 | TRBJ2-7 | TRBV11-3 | TGTGCCAGCACAATGGGAATAGACAGGGACGAGCAGTACTTC | CASTMGIDRDEQYF
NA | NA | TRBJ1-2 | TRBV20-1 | TGCAGTGCTAGTGAATCTGGTTATGGCTACACCTTC | CSASESGYGYTF
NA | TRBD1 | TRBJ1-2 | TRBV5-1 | TGCGCCAGCAGCTTTGGACGACAGGGGGTGAACTATGGCTACACCTTC | CASSFGRQGVNYGYTF
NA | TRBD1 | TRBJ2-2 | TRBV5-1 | TGCGCCAGCAGCCGGAGTCCGGGACAGGTGAACACCGGGGAGCTGTTTTTT | CASSRSPGQVNTGELFF
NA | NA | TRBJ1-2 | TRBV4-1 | TGCGCCAGCAGCCAAGATCCCCCCTATGGCTACACCTTC | CASSQDPPYGYTF
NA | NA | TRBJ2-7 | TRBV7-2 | TGTGCCAGCAGTTCCTATGTAGGCGAGCAGTACTTC | CASSSYVGEQYF
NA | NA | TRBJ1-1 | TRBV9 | TGTGCCAGCAGCCCCAATCCCGGGGCGGAGAACACTGAAGCTTTCTTT | CASSPNPGAENTEAFF
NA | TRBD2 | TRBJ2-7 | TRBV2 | TGTGCCAGCAGAGCCCGGACTAGCGGGGGAGGCGAGCAGTACTTC | CASRARTSGGGEQYF
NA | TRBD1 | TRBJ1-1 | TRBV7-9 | TGTGCCAGCAGCCCGGCAGGGGGCCGGAACACTGAAGCTTTCTTT | CASSPAGGRNTEAFF
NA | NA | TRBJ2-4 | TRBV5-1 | TGCGCCAGCAGCTTGGATGGGGACGCCAAAAACATTCAGTACTTC | CASSLDGDAKNIQYF
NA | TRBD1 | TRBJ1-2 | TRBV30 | TGTGCCTGGAGTACCGGGACAGGGGCGGGGGGCTACACCTTC | CAWSTGTGAGGYTF
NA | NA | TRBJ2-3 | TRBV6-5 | TGTGCCAGCAGTACGACAGGGGAGGGTCACGATACGCAGTATTTT | CASSTTGEGHDTQYF
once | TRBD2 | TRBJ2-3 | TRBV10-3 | TGTGCCATCAGTGACACATGGGCGGGGGGGCCCCAAGATACGCAGTATTTT | CAISDTWAGGPQDTQYF
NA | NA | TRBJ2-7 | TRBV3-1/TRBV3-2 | TGTGCCAGCAGCCAACTAATGGAGGGGGGCCCCTACGAGCAGTACTTC | CASSQLMEGGPYEQYF
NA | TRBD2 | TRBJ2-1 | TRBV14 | TGTGCCAGCAGGCAAGGCCTAGCGGAGTTCAATGAGCAGTTCTTC | CASRQGLAEFNEQFF
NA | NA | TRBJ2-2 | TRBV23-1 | TGCGCCAGCAGTCCGCGGTGGACCGGGGAGCTGTTTTTT | CASSPRWTGELFF
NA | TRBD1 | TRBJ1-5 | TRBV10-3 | TGTGCCATCGGGGGGACAGGTCATCAGCCCCAGCATTTT | CAIGGTGHQPQHF
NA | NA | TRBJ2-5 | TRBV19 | TGTGCCAGTAGTATCGATGAGGGGCAAGAGACCCAGTACTTC | CASSIDEGQETQYF
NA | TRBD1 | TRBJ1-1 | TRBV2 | TGTGCCAGCACCTTAGCGGAGGGGGCATGGATGAACACTGAAGCTTTCTTT | CASTLAEGAWMNTEAFF
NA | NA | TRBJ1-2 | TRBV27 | TGTGCCAGCACCCAACGGGCAGGAGACTATGGCTACACCTTC | CASTQRAGDYGYTF
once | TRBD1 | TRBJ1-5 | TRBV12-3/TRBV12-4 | TGTGCCAGCAGGGAAACAGGGGACCAGCCCCAGCATTTT | CASRETGDQPQHF
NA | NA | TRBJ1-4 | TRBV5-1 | TGCGCCAGCAGCTTGCCCGGTGAAAAACTGTTTTTT | CASSLPGEKLFF
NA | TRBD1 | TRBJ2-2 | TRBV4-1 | TGCGCCAGCAACCCCCTCGCCGGGACAGGGGAGGTTGTCGCGAACACCGGGGAGCTGTTTTTT | CASNPLAGTGEVVANTGELFF
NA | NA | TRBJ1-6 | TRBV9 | TGTGCCAGCAGCGTAGAGCACTCCTATAATTCACCCCTCCACTTT | CASSVEHSYNSPLHF
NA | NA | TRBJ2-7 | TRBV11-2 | TGTGCCAGCAGCTTGGTTACCACAATTTCAGCGGCTCTATTC | CASSLVTTISAALF
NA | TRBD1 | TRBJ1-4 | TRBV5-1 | TGCGCCAGCAGCTTGGCACAGGGGAGGTCGGCTAATGAAAAACTGTTTTTT | CASSLAQGRSANEKLFF
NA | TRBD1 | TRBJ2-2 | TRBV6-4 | TGTGCCAGCAGTGATACAGGGGGGAACACCGGGGAGCTGTTTTTT | CASSDTGGNTGELFF
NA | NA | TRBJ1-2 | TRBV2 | TGTGCCAGCAGCAACGAAGGTATCTCTAACTATGGCTACACCTTC | CASSNEGISNYGYTF
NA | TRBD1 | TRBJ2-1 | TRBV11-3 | TGTGCCAGCAGCTCGGGACAGGGGAGTTACAATGAGCAGTTCTTC | CASSSGQGSYNEQFF
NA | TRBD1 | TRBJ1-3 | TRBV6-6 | TGTGCCAGCAGTTACGCGGACAGGGATTTCGGAAACACCATATATTTT | CASSYADRDFGNTIYF
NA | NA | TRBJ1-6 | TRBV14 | TGTGCCAGCAGCCAAGAATCGGGACCCTATAATTCACCCCTCCACTTT | CASSQESGPYNSPLHF
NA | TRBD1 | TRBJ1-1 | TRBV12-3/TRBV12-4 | TGTGCCAGCAGTTTCAGGGGGACTGAAGCTTTCTTT | CASSFRGTEAFF
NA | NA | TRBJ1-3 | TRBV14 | TGTGCCAGCAGCCCGACGGGGGGGCCAGGAAACACCATATATTTT | CASSPTGGPGNTIYF
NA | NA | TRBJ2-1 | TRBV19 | TGTGCCAGTAAAGCGGGCGGGACCTACAATGAGCAGTTCTTC | CASKAGGTYNEQFF
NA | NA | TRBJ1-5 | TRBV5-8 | TGTGCCAGCAGCTTGGGGTATTCGGGACGCCTAATGAATCAGCCCCAGCATTTT | CASSLGYSGRLMNQPQHF
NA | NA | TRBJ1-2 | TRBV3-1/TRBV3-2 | TGTGCCAGCAGCCAAGTATCCCGGAGAGACTATGGCTACACCTTC | CASSQVSRRDYGYTF
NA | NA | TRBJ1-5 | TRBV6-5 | TGTGCCAGCAGGGTCTTAAGGGGCAATCAGCCCCAGCATTTT | CASRVLRGNQPQHF
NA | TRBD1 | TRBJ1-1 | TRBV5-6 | TGTGCCAGCAGCTCGCCGGACAGGAGCTACACTGAAGCTTTCTTT | CASSSPDRSYTEAFF
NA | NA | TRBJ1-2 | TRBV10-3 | TGTGCCATCAGTGAGGGAGACTATGGCTACACCTTC | CAISEGDYGYTF
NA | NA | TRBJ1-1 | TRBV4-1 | TGCGCCAGCAGCCAACCCAGGAAGAACACTGAAGCTTTCTTT | CASSQPRKNTEAFF
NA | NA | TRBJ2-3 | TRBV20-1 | TGCAGTCTAGCAGACACAGATACGCAGTATTTT | CSLADTDTQYF